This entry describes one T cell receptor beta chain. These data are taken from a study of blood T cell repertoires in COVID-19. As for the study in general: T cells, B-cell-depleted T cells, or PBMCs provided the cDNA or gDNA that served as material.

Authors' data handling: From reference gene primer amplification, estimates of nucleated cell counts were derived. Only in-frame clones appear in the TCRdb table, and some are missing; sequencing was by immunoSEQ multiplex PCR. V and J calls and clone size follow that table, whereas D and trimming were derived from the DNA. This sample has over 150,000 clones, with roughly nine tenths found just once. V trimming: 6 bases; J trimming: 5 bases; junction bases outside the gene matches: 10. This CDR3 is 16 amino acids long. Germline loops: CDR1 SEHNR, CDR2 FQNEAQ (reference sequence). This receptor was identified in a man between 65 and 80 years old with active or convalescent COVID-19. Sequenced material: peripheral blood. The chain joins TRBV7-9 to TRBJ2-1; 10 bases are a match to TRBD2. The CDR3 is CASSQQSGGAHNEQFF. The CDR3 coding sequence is TGTGCCAGCAGTCAACAAAGCGGGGGGGCCCACAATGAGCAGTTCTTC.